The sequence of this T cell receptor (beta chain) was determined in a study of graft-versus-host responses after intestinal transplantation. Study in general: Recipients received multivisceral, liver-intestinal, or isolated intestinal transplants. Anti-thymocyte globulin was used for induction in all recipients, who then took tacrolimus and steroids for approximately three years.

Assay: immunoSEQ multiplex PCR; the TCRdb copy retains only in-frame clones and omits some. The sample includes under 100,000 clones, roughly 92% of them seen just once. The length of the CDR3 is 15 residues. Germline CDR1 reads MNHEY; CDR2 reads SVGAGI. The V gene lost 4 bases and the J gene lost 5 bases, with 18 bases spanning the gap. As for this clone: What it binds is unknown.

The sequencing used unstimulated CD8+ T cells sorted from spleen or lymph node cells, collected before transplant. This receptor was taken from a human donor who was the organ donor for an intestinal transplant. V and J are TRBV6-5 and TRBJ2-7; perhaps TRBD1 as D (6 bases). CDR3 DNA: TGTGCCAGCAGTTCGAACAGGGCGTTTTGGGACGAGCAGTACTTC. This codes for CASSSNRAFWDEQYF.